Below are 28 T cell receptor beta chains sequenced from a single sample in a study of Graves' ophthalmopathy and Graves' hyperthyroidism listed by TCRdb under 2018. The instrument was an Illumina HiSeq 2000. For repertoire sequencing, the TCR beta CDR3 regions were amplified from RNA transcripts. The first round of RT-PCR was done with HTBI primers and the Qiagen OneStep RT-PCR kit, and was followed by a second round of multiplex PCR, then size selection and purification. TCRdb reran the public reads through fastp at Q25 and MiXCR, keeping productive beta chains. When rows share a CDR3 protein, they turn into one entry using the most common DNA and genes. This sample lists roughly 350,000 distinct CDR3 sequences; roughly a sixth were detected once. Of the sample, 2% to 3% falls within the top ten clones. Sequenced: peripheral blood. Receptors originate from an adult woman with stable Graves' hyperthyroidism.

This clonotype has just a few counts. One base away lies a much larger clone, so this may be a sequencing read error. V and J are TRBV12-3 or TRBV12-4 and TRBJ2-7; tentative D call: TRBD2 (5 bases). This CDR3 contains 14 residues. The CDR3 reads CVSSLNNLEAEQYF. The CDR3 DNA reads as TGTGTCAGCAGTTTGAACAACCTGGAGGCCGAGCAGTACTTC.

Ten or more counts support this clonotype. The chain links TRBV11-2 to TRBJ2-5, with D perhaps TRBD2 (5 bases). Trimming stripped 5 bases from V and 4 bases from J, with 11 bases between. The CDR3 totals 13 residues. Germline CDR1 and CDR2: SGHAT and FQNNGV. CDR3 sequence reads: CASSRTLPETQYF. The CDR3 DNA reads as TGTGCCAGCAGCCGGACTCTCCCAGAGACCCAGTACTTC.

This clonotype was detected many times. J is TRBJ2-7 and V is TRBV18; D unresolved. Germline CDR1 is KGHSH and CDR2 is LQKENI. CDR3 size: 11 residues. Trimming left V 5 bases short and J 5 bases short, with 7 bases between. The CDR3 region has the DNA TGTGCCAGCTCAGCCGAAGACGAGCAGTACTTC. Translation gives CASSAEDEQYF.

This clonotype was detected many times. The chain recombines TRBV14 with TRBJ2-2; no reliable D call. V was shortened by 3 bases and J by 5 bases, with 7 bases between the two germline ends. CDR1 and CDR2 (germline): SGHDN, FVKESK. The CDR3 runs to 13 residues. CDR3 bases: TGTGCCAGCAGCCACGGATGGACCGGGGAGCTGTTTTTT. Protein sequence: CASSHGWTGELFF.

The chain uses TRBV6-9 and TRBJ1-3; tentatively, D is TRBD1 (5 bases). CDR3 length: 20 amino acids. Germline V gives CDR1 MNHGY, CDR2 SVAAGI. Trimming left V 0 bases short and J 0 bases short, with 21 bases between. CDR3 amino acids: CASSYSASGLAGFSGNTIYF. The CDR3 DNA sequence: TGTGCCAGCAGTTATTCGGCTTCAGGGCTAGCCGGGTTCTCTGGAAACACCATATATTTT.

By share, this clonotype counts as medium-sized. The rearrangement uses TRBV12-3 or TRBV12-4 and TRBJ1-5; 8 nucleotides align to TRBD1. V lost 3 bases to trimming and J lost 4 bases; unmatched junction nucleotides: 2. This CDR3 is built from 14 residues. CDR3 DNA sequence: TGTGCCAGCAGTTTCGGACAGGGTAATCAGCCCCAGCATTTT. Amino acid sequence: CASSFGQGNQPQHF.

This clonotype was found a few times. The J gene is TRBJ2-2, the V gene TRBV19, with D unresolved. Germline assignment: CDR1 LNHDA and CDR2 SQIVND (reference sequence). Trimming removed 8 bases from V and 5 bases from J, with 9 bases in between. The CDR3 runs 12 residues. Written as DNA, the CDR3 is TGTGCCAGTCACGGGTATACCGGGGAGCTGTTTTTT. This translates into CASHGYTGELFF.

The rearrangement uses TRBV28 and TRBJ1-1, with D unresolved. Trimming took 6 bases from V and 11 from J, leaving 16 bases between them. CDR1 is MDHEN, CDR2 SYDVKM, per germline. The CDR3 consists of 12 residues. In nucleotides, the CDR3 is TGTGCCAGCAGCCCCCGGTGGCGGGAGGCTTTCTTT. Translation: CASSPRWREAFF.

This CDR3 reads CASHPRDSTFYEQYF. In DNA form, the CDR3 reads TGTGCCAGCCATCCCCGGGACAGCACGTTCTACGAGCAGTACTTC. The rearrangement links TRBV28 to TRBJ2-7, with TRBD1 identical over 7 bases. Looked up from germline, CDR1 is MDHEN and CDR2 is SYDVKM. The CDR3 length is 15 residues. V dropped 8 bases and J dropped 3; count of bases not matched to a gene: 13.

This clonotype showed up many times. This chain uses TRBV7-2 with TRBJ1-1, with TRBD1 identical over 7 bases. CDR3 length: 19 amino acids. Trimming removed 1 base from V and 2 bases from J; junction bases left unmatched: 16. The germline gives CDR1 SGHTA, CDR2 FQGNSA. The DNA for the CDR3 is TGTGCCAGCAGCTTAGGGTCAACGCCGGGACAGCTGATCAACACTGAAGCTTTCTTT. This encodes CASSLGSTPGQLINTEAFF.

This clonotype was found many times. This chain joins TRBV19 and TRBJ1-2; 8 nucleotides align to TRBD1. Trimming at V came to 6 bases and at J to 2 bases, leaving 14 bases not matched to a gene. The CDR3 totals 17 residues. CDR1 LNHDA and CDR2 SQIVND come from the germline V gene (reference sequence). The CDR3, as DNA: TGTGCCAGTAGATCCCAGGGGGCCGACAAAATAAACTATGGCTACACCTTC. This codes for CASRSQGADKINYGYTF. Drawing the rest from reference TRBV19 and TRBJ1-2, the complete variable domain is DGGITQSPKYLFRKEGQNVTLSCEQNLNHDAMYWYRQDPGQGLRLIYYSQIVNDFQKGDIAEGYSVSREKKESFPLTVTSAQKNPTAFYLCASRSQGADKINYGYTFGSGTRLTVV.

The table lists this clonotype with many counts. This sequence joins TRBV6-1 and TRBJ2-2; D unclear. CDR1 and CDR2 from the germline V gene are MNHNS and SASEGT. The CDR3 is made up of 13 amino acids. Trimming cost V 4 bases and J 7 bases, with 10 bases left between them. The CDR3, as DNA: TGTGCCAGCAGTGTTACGTCTCACGGGGAGCTGTTTTTT. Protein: CASSVTSHGELFF.

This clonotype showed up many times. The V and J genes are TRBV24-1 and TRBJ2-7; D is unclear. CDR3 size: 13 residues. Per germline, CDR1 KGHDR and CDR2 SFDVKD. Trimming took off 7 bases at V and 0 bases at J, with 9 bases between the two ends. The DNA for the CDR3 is TGTGCCACCAGCACAGAGAGCTCCTACGAGCAGTACTTC. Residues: CATSTESSYEQYF.

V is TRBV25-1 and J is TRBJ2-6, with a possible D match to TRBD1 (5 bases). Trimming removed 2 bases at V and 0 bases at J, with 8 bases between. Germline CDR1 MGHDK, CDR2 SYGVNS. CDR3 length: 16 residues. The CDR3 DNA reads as TGTGCCAGCAGTGAACACAGGACCTCTGGGGCCAACGTCCTGACTTTC. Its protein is CASSEHRTSGANVLTF.

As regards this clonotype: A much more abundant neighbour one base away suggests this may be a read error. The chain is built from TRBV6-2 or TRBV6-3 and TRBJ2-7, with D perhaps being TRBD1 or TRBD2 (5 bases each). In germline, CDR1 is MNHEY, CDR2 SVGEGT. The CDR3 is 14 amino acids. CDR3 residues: CSSSYSAGAHEQYF. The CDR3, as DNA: TGTTCCAGCAGTTACTCGGCCGGGGCCCACGAGCAGTACTTC.

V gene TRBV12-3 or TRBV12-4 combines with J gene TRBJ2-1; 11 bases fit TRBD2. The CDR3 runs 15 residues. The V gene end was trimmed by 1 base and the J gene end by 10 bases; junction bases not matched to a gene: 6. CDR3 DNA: TGTGCCAGCAGTTTAGGGACTAGCGGGCTACGGGAGCAGTTCTTC. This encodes CASSLGTSGLREQFF.

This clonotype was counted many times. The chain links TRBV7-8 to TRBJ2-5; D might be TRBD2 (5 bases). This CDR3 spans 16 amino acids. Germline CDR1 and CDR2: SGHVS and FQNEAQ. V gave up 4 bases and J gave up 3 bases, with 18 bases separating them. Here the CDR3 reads CASSSPGGRSEETQYF. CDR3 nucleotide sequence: TGTGCCAGCAGCTCCCCCGGCGGGCGGTCAGAAGAGACCCAGTACTTC.

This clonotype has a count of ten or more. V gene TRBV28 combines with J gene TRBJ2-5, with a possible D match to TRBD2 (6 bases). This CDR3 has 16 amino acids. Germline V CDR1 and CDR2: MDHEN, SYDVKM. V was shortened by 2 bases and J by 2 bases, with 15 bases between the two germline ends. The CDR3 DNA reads TGTGCCAGCAGTTTAGGCCCCGGCGGGACTCAAGAGACCCAGTACTTC. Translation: CASSLGPGGTQETQYF. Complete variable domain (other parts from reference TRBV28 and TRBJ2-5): DVKVTQSSRYLVKRTGEKVFLECVQDMDHENMFWYRQDPGLGLRLIYFSYDVKMKEKGDIPEGYSVSREKKERFSLILESASTNQTSMYLCASSLGPGGTQETQYFGPGTRLLVL.

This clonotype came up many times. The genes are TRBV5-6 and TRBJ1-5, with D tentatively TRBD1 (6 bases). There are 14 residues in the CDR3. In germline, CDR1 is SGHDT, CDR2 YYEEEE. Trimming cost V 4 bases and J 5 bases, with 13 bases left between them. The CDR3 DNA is TGTGCCAGCAGCGCAAGGGGGGGCGATCAGCCCCAGCATTTT. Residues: CASSARGGDQPQHF.

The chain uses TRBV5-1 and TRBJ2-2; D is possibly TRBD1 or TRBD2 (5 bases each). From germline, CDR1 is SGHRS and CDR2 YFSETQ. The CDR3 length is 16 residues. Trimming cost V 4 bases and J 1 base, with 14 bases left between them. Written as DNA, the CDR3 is TGCGCCAGCAGCGGGATAGGGGAGCTGAACACCGGGGAGCTGTTTTTT. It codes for CASSGIGELNTGELFF.

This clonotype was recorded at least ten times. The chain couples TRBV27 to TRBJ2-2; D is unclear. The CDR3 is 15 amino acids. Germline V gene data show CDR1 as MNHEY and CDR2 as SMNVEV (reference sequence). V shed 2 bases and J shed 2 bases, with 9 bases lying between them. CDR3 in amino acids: CASSLLSGNTGELFF. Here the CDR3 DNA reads TGTGCCAGCAGTTTACTTTCCGGTAACACCGGGGAGCTGTTTTTT.

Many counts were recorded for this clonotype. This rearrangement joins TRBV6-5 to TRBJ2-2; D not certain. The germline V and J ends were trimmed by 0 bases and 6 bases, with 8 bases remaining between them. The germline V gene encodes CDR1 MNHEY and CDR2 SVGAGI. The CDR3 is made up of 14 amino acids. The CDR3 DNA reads TGTGCCAGCAGTTACTCGGTGGTGGCCGGGGAGCTGTTTTTT. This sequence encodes CASSYSVVAGELFF.

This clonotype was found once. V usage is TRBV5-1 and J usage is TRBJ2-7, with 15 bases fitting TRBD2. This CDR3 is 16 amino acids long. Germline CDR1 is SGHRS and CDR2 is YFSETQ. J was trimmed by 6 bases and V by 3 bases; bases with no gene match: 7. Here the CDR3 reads CASSYGLAGGPGEQYF. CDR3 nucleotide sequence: TGCGCCAGCAGCTACGGACTAGCGGGAGGGCCGGGCGAGCAGTACTTC.

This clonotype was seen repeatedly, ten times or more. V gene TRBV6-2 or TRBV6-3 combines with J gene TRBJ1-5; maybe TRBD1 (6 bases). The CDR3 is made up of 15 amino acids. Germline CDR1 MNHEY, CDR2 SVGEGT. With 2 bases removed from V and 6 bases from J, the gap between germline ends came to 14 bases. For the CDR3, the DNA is TGTGCCAGCAGTTACGCACAGGGCTCGTTTCAGCCCCAGCATTTT. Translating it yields CASSYAQGSFQPQHF.

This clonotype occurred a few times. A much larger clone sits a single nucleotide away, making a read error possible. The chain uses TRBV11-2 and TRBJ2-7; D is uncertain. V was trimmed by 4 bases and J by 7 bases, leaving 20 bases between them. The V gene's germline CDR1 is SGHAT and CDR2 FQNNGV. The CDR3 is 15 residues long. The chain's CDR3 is CASSSPPRPRREQYF. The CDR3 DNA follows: TGTGCCAGCAGCTCGCCGCCGCGGCCCCGGCGGGAGCAGTACTTC.

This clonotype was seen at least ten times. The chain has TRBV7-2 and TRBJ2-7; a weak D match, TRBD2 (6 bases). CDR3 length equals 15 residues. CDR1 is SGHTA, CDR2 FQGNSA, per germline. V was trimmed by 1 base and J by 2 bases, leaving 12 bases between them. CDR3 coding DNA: TGTGCCAGCAGCTTAGTGGGCGGGAACACCTACGAGCAGTACTTC. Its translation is CASSLVGGNTYEQYF.

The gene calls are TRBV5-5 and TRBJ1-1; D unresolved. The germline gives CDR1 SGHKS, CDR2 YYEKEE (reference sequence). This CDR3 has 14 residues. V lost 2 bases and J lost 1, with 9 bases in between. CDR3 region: CASSLLDENTEAFF. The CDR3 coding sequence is TGTGCCAGCAGCTTACTCGACGAGAACACTGAAGCTTTCTTT.

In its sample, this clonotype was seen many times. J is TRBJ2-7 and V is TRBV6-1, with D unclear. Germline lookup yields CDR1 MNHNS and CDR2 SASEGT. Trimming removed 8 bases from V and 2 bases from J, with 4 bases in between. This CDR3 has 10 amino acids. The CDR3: CASAAYEQYF. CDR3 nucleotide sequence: TGTGCCAGCGCAGCCTACGAGCAGTACTTC.